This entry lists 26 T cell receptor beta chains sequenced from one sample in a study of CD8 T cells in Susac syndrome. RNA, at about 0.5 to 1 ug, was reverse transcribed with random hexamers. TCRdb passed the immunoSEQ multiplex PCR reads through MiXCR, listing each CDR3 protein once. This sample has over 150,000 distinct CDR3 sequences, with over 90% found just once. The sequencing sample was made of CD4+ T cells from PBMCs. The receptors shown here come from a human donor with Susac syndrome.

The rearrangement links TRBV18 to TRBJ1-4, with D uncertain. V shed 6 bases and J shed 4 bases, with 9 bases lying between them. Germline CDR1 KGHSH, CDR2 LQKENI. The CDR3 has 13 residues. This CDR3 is CASSRRNNEKLFF. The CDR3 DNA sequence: TGTGCCAGCTCCCGACGGAATAATGAAAAACTGTTTTTT.

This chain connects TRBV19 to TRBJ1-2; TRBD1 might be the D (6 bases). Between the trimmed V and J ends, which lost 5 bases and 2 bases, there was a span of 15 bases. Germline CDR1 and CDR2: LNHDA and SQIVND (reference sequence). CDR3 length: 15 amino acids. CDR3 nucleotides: TGTGCCAGTAGTGTACAGGGCGGAGAGAACTATGGCTACACCTTC. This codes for CASSVQGGENYGYTF.

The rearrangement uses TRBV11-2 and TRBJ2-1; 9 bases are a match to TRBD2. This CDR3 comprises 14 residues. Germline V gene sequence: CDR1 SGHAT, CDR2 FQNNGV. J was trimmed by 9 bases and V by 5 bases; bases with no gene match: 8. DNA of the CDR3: TGTGCCAGCAGCGTTAGCGGGGGTCCCGGTGAGCAGTTCTTC. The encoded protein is CASSVSGGPGEQFF.

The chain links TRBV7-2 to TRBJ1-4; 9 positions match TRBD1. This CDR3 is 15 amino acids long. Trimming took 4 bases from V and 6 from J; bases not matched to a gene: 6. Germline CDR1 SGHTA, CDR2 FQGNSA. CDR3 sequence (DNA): TGTGCCAGCAGCTCCCGGGACAGGGAGCATGAAAAACTGTTTTTT. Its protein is CASSSRDREHEKLFF.

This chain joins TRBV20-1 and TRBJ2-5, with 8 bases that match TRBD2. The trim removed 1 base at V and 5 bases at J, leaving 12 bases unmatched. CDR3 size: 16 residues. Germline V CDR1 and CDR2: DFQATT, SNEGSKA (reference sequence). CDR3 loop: CSARVVERGWWETQYF. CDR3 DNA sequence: TGCAGTGCTAGAGTTGTTGAGCGGGGGTGGTGGGAGACCCAGTACTTC.

CDR3 nucleotide sequence: TGCAGTACCTCCACGGGGAGGGGTGAGCAGTTCTTC. As protein: CSTSTGRGEQFF. This chain links TRBV20-1 with TRBJ2-1; TRBD2 aligns across 7 bases. This CDR3 contains 12 residues. The V and J ends lost 8 bases and 9 bases, in that order; junction bases with no gene match: 10. Germline V gene data show CDR1 as DFQATT and CDR2 as SNEGSKA (reference sequence).

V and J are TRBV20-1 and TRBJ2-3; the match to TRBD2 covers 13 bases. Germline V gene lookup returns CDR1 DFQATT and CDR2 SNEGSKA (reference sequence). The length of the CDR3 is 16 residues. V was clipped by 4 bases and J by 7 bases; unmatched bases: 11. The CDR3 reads CSANGRTSGSYHTQYF. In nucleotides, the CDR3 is TGCAGTGCTAACGGCCGGACTAGCGGGAGCTATCATACGCAGTATTTT.

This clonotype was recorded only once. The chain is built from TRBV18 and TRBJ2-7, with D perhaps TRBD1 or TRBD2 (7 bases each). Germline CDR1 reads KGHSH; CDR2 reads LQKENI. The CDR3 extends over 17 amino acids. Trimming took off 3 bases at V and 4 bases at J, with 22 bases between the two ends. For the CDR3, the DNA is TGTGCCAGCTCACCTACCGCGGGGGCGACAGGGCAGTACGAGCAGTACTTC. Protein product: CASSPTAGATGQYEQYF.

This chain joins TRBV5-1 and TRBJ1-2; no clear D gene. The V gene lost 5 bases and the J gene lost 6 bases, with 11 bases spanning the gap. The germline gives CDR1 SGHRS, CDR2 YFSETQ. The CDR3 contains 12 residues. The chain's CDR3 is CASRRQNDGYTF. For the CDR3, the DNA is TGCGCCAGCAGACGTCAGAATGATGGCTACACCTTC.

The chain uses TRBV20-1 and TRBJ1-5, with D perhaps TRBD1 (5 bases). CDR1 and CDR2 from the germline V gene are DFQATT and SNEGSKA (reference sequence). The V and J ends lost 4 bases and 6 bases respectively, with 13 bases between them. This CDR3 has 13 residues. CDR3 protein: CSATRGGGQPQHF. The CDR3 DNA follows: TGCAGTGCTACGAGGGGAGGTGGTCAGCCCCAGCATTTT.

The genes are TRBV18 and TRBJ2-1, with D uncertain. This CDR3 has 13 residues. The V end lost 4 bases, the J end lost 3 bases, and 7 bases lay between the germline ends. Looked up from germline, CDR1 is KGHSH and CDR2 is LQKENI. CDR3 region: CASSLLGYNEQFF. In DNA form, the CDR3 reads TGTGCCAGCTCACTTTTGGGCTACAATGAGCAGTTCTTC.

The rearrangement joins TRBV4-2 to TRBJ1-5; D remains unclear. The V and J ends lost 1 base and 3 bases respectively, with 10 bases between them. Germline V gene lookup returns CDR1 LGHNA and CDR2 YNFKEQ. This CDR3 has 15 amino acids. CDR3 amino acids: CASSQAGLPNQPQHF. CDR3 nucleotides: TGTGCCAGCAGCCAAGCAGGTCTCCCCAATCAGCCCCAGCATTTT.

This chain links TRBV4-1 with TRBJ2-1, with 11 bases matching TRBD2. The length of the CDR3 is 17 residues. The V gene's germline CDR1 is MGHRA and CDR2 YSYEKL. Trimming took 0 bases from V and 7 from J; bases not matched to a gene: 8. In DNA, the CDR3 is TGCGCCAGCAGCCAAGATCGCAGACTAGCGGGATATAATGAGCAGTTCTTC. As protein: CASSQDRRLAGYNEQFF.

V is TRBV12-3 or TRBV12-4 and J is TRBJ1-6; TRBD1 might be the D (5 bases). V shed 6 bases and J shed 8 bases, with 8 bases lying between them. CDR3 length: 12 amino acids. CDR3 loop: CASRTGYSPLHF. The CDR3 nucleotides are TGTGCCAGCAGAACAGGCTATTCACCCCTCCACTTT.

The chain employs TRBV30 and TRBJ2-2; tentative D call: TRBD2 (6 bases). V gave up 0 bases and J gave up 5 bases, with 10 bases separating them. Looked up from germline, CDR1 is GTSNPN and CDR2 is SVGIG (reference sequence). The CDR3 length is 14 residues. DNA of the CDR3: TGTGCCTGGAGTGTACAACTAGCAACCGGGGAGCTGTTTTTT. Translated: CAWSVQLATGELFF.

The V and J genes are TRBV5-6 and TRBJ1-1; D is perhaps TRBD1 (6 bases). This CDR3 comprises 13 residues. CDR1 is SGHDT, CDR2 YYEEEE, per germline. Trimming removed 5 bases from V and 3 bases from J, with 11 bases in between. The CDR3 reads CASRRTVDTEAFF. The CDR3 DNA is TGTGCCAGCAGAAGGACAGTCGACACTGAAGCTTTCTTT.

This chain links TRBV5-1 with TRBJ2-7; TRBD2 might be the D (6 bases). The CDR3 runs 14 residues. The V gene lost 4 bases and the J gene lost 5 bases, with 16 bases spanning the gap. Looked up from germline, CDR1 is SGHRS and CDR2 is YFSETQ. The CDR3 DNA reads TGCGCCAGCAGCATCCCAGGGAGGACCCACGAGCAGTACTTC. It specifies CASSIPGRTHEQYF.

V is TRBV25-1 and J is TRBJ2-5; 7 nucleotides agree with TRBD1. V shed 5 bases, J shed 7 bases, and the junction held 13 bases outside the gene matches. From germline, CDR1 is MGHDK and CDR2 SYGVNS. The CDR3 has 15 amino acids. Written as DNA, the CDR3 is TGTGCCAGCAGTTTGCCTGGAGGACAGGCGCGGACCCAGTACTTC. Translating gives CASSLPGGQARTQYF.

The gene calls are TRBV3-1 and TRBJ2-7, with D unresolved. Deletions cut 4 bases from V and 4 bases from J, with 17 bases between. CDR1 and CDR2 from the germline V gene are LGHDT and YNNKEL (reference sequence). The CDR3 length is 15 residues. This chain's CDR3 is CASSPSPASRYEQYF. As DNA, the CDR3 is TGTGCCAGCAGCCCCTCGCCCGCTTCTCGTTACGAGCAGTACTTC.

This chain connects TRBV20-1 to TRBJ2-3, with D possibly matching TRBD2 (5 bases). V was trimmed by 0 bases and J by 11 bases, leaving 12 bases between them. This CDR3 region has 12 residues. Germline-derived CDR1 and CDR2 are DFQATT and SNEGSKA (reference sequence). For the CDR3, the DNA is TGCAGTGCTAGAGATACCGGGGTCGGGCAGTATTTT. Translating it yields CSARDTGVGQYF.

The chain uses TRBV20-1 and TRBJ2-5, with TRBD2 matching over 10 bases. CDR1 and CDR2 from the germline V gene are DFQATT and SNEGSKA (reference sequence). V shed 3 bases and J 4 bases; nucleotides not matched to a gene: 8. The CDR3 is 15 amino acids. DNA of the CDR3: TGCAGTGCTAGCCCAGCGGGGGGGCCTGGAGAGACCCAGTACTTC. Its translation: CSASPAGGPGETQYF.

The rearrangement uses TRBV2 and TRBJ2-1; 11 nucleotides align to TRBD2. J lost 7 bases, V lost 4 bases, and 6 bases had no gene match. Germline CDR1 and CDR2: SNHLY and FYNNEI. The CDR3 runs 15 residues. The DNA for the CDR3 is TGTGCCAGCAGTGTTCGGCTAGCGGGAGGAAATGAGCAGTTCTTC. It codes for CASSVRLAGGNEQFF.

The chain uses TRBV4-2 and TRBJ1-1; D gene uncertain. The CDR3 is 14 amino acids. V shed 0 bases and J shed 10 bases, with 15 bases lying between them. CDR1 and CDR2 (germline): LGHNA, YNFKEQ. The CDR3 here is CASSQDGPRRSAFF. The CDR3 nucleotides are TGTGCCAGCAGCCAAGATGGCCCTCGGCGGTCAGCTTTCTTT.

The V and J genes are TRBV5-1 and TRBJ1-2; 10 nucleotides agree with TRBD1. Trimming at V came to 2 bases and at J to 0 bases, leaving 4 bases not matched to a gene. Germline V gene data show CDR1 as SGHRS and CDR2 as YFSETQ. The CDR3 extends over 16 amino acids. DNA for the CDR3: TGCGCCAGCAGCTTCGGGACAGGGGCATCTAACTATGGCTACACCTTC. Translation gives CASSFGTGASNYGYTF.

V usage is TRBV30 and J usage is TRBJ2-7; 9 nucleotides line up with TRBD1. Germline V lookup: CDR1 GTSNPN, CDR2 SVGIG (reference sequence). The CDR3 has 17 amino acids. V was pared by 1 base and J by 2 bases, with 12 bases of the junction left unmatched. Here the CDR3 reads CAWSDRGRNTMTYEQYF. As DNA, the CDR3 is TGTGCCTGGAGTGACAGGGGGCGTAACACCATGACCTACGAGCAGTACTTC.

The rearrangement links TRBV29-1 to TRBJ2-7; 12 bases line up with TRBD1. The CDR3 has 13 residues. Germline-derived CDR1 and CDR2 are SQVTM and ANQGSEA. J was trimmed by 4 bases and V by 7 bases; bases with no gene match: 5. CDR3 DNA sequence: TGCAGCGCCCGGGGACAGGGGGCTTACGAGCAGTACTTC. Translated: CSARGQGAYEQYF.